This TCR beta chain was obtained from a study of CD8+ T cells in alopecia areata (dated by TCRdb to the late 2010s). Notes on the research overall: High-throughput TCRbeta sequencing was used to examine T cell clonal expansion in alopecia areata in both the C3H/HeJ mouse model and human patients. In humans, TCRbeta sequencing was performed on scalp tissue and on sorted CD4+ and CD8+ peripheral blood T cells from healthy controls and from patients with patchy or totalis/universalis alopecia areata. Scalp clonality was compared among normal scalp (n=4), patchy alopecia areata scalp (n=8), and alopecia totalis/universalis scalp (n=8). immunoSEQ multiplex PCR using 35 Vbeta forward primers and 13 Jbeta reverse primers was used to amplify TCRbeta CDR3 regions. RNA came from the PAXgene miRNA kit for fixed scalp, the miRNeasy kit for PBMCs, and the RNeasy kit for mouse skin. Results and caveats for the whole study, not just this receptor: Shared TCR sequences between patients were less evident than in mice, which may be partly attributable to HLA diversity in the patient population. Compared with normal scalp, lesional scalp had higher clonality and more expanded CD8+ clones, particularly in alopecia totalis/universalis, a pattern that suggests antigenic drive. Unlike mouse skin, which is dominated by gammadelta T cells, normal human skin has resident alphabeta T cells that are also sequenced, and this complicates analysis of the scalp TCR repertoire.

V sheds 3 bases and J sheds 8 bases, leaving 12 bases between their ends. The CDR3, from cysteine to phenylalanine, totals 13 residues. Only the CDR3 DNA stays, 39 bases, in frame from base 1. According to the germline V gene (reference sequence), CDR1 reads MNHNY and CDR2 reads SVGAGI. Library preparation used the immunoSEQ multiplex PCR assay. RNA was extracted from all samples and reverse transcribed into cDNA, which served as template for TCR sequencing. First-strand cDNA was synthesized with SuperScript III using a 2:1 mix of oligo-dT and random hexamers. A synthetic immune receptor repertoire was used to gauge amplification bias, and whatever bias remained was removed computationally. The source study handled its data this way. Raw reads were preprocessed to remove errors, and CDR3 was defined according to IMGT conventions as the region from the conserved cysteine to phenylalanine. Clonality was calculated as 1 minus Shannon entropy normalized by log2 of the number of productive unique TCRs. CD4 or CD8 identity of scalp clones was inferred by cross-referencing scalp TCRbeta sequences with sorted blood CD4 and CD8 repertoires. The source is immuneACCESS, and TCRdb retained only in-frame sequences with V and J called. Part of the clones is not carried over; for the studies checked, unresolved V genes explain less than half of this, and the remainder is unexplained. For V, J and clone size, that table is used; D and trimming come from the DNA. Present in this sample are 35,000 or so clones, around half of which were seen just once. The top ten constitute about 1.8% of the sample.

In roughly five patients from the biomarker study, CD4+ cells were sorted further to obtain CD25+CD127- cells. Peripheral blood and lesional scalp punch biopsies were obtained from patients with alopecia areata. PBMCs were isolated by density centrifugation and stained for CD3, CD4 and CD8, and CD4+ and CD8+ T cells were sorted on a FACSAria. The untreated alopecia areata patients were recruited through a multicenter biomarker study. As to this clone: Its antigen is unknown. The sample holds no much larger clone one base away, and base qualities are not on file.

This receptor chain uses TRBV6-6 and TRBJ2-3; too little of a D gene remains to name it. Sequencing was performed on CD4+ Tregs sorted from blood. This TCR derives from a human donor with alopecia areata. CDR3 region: CASSYGISGTQYF. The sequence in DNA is TGTGCCAGCAGTTATGGGATATCGGGTACGCAGTATTTT.